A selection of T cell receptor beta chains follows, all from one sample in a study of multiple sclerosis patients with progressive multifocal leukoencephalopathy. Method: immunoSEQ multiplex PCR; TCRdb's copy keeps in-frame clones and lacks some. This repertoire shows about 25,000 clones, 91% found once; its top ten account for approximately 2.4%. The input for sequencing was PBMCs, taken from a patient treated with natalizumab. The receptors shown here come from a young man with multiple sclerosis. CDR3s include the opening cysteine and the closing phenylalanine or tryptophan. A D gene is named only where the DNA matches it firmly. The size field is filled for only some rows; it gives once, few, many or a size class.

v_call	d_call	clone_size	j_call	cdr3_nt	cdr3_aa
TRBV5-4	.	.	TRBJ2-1	TGTGCCAGCAGCTTGGCCCCAGGGAAAGACAATGAGCAGTTCTTC	CASSLAPGKDNEQFF
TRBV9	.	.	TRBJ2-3	TGTGCCAGCAGCCGGACCCCGCCCGATACGCAGTATTTT	CASSRTPPDTQYF
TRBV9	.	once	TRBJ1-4	TGTGCCAGCAGCGGACGCCCTGGGGAAAAACTGTTTTTT	CASSGRPGEKLFF
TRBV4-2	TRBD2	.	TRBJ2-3	TGTGCCAGCAGCCCAGGGACTAGCGGGAGGGCCTTTGATACGCAGTATTTT	CASSPGTSGRAFDTQYF
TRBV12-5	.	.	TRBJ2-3	TGTGCTAGTGGCCTCACGGATACGCAGTATTTT	CASGLTDTQYF
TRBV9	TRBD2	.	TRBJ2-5	TGTGCCAGCAGCGTAAGCGGGAGGGTCGGAGAGACCCAGTACTTC	CASSVSGRVGETQYF
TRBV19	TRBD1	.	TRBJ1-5	TGTGCCAGTAGTACGACAGGGCCCAGCAATCAGCCCCAGCATTTT	CASSTTGPSNQPQHF
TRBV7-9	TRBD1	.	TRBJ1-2	TGTGCCAGCAGCTCCCGCACAGGGGCTATCGGCTACACCTTC	CASSSRTGAIGYTF
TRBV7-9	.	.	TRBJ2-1	TGTGCCAGCAGCGGAAACCGTCACCCCTATGAGCAGTTCTTC	CASSGNRHPYEQFF
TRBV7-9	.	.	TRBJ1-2	TGTGCCAGCAGCTTGGTAAGGGAGAACTATGGCTACACCTTC	CASSLVRENYGYTF
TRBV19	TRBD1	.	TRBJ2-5	TGTGCCAGTAGCCCGACAGGGAAAGAGACCCAGTACTTC	CASSPTGKETQYF
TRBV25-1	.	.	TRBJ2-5	TGTGCCAGCAGTGAAAACCGACGGATCCAAGAGACCCAGTACTTC	CASSENRRIQETQYF
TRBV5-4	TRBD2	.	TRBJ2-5	TGTGCCAGCAGCTTGGCACTAGCGGGAGGGACCCAGTACTTC	CASSLALAGGTQYF
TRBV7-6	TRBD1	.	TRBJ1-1	TGTGCCAGCAGCTTAGGGACAGGGTCCTTTCAGTTGAACACTGAAGCTTTCTTT	CASSLGTGSFQLNTEAFF